These 23 T cell receptor beta chains were all obtained from the same sample, sequenced in a study of OX40 agonist ivuxolimab in advanced cancers. This table comes from immunoSEQ multiplex PCR, and its TCRdb copy is limited to in-frame clones, with some not included. Altogether roughly 67,000 clones are present, more than 85% being singletons, with the ten largest covering roughly a tenth. The sequenced sample was CD4+ or CD8+ T cells sorted from blood, obtained in a trial of the OX40 agonist ivuxolimab. These TCRs come from an adult with an advanced solid tumor such as melanoma, head and neck, liver or kidney cancer.

As DNA, the CDR3 is TGCGCCAGCACCCTACAGGGGGGGATGAACACTGAAGCTTTCTTT. Amino acid sequence: CASTLQGGMNTEAFF. The chain combines TRBV5-1 with TRBJ1-1; 8 positions match TRBD1. CDR3 length: 15 amino acids. Unmatched junction bases numbered 7, after V lost 6 bases and J lost 0 bases. The germline CDR1 and CDR2 sequences are SGHRS and YFSETQ. Full variable domain (missing parts from reference TRBV5-1 and TRBJ1-1): KAGVTQTPRYLIKTRGQQVTLSCSPISGHRSVSWYQQTPGQGLQFLFEYFSETQRNKGNFPGRFSGRQFSNSRSEMNVSTLELGDSALYLCASTLQGGMNTEAFFGQGTRLTVV.

The gene calls are TRBV11-3 and TRBJ2-2, with D perhaps TRBD2 (6 bases). V lost 1 base and J 2 bases, leaving 14 bases between the germline ends. The CDR3 is made up of 17 amino acids. CDR1 SGHNT and CDR2 YENEEA come from the germline V gene. This chain's CDR3 is CASSLGVWGGNTGELFF. DNA for the CDR3: TGTGCCAGCAGCTTAGGAGTCTGGGGAGGAAACACCGGGGAGCTGTTTTTT.

The chain couples TRBV9 to TRBJ2-1, with 10 bases matching TRBD1. Germline values: CDR1 SGDLS, CDR2 YYNGEE. V shed 1 base and J 2 bases; nucleotides not matched to a gene: 3. CDR3 length equals 16 residues. CDR3 DNA: TGTGCCAGCAGCGTACAGACAGGGGGCCCCTACAATGAGCAGTTCTTC. Amino acid sequence: CASSVQTGGPYNEQFF.

The chain carries TRBV27 and TRBJ2-2, with D perhaps given as TRBD1 or TRBD2 (7 bases each). The germline CDR1 and CDR2 sequences are MNHEY and SMNVEV (reference sequence). Trimming took 6 bases from V and 3 from J, leaving 20 bases between them. The CDR3 totals 17 residues. CDR3 sequence: CASSPSSQGGHTGELFF. The DNA of the CDR3 is TGTGCCAGCAGCCCTTCTTCGCAGGGGGGGCACACCGGGGAGCTGTTTTTT.

This chain joins TRBV29-1 and TRBJ2-3, with D possibly being TRBD1 (5 bases). The V gene lost 1 base and the J gene lost 1 base, with 15 bases spanning the gap. There are 16 residues in the CDR3. From germline, CDR1 is SQVTM and CDR2 ANQGSEA. CDR3 loop: CSVEVGHPGRTDTQYF. CDR3 coding DNA: TGCAGCGTTGAAGTCGGACACCCCGGTCGCACAGATACGCAGTATTTT.

The chain links TRBV12-5 to TRBJ2-1; D perhaps matches TRBD2 (6 bases). Trimming removed 3 bases from V and 9 bases from J, with 21 bases in between. The germline V gene encodes CDR1 LGHNT and CDR2 FRNRAP. The CDR3 is made up of 16 amino acids. The CDR3, as DNA: TGTGCTAGTGGTTTCCCGTGGGACTCCCAGTTGCGTGAGCAGTTCTTC. Its translation is CASGFPWDSQLREQFF.

Comments on this clone: The junction and the germline gene differ at one end; a read error may be behind it. This chain links TRBV12-5 with TRBJ2-1, with 10 bases matching TRBD2. This CDR3 is built from 14 residues. Per the germline V gene, CDR1 is LGHNT and CDR2 is FRNRAP. In DNA form, the CDR3 reads TGTGCTAGTGGGTTGGATCTAGCGGGGGCCGGGCAGTTCTTC. Protein product: CASGLDLAGAGQFF.

This chain joins TRBV6-1 and TRBJ1-1; D gene uncertain. Germline lookup yields CDR1 MNHNS and CDR2 SASEGT. V lost 11 bases and J lost 1, with 14 bases in between. The CDR3 totals 13 residues. This CDR3 is CASAETENTEAFF. CDR3 in DNA: TGTGCCTCCGCGGAGACCGAGAACACTGAAGCTTTCTTT.

The J gene is TRBJ2-1, the V gene TRBV27; D unresolved. V was trimmed by 2 bases and J by 2 bases, leaving 7 bases between them. The CDR3 covers 14 residues. Germline CDR1 is MNHEY and CDR2 is SMNVEV (reference sequence). CDR3 amino acids: CASSLQSTYNEQFF. CDR3 bases: TGTGCCAGCAGTTTACAGAGCACCTACAATGAGCAGTTCTTC.

The J gene is TRBJ1-5, the V gene TRBV27; D uncertain. V lost 5 bases and J lost 2, with 19 bases in between. The CDR3 consists of 17 residues. The germline gives CDR1 MNHEY, CDR2 SMNVEV (reference sequence). In DNA, the CDR3 is TGTGCCAGCAGTCCTTTGACGGAGCTCCCGGGCAATCAGCCCCAGCATTTT. Its translation: CASSPLTELPGNQPQHF.

The CDR3 DNA reads as TGTGCCAGCAGCTCGGGACTCGCCTACGAGCAGTACTTC. Its protein is CASSSGLAYEQYF. This chain links TRBV7-9 with TRBJ2-7; the D gene is possibly TRBD2 (6 bases). The CDR3 contains 13 residues. Germline CDR1 SEHNR, CDR2 FQNEAQ (reference sequence). V was clipped by 4 bases and J by 2 bases, with 9 bases between them.

This clone was detected only once. The J gene is TRBJ1-2, the V gene TRBV6-5, with unresolved D. Germline V gene data show CDR1 as MNHEY and CDR2 as SVGAGI. V was trimmed by 0 bases and J by 7 bases, leaving 15 bases between them. The length of the CDR3 is 15 residues. As DNA, the CDR3 is TGTGCCAGCAGTTACTCTGAGGACGGAGTGGGTGGCTACACCTTC. Residues: CASSYSEDGVGGYTF.

The V and J genes are TRBV30 and TRBJ2-5; D uncertain. Germline V lookup: CDR1 GTSNPN, CDR2 SVGIG (reference sequence). V lost 1 base to trimming and J lost 5 bases, with 8 bases between them. The CDR3 covers 12 residues. CDR3 protein: CAWSATGETQYF. The DNA for the CDR3 is TGTGCCTGGAGTGCAACTGGGGAGACCCAGTACTTC.

The chain joins TRBV7-8 to TRBJ2-7; D gene ambiguous. The CDR3 is 15 residues long. Trimming removed 6 bases from V and 0 bases from J, with 15 bases in between. The germline gives CDR1 SGHVS, CDR2 FQNEAQ. CDR3 sequence: CASSQRVGISYEQYF. The CDR3, as DNA: TGTGCCAGCAGTCAGCGTGTGGGGATCTCCTACGAGCAGTACTTC.

The J gene is TRBJ2-7, the V gene TRBV7-9, with TRBD1 matching over 11 bases. The V and J ends lost 4 bases and 3 bases, in that order; junction bases with no gene match: 5. The germline gives CDR1 SEHNR, CDR2 FQNEAQ (reference sequence). The CDR3 contains 15 residues. This chain's CDR3 is CASSYPGQGDYEQYF. CDR3 in DNA: TGTGCCAGCAGCTATCCGGGACAGGGGGACTACGAGCAGTACTTC.

This rearrangement joins TRBV5-5 to TRBJ1-2; possible D gene TRBD1, 6 bases. Germline CDR1 is SGHKS and CDR2 is YYEKEE (reference sequence). V lost 2 bases and J 6 bases, leaving 14 bases between the germline ends. This CDR3 is built from 14 residues. Here the CDR3 reads CASSFIGGVDGYTF. In DNA, the CDR3 is TGTGCCAGCAGCTTTATAGGGGGGGTTGATGGCTACACCTTC. Based on the CDR3 plus reference TRBV5-5 and TRBJ1-2, the full variable domain is DAGVTQSPTHLIKTRGQQVTLRCSPISGHKSVSWYQQVLGQGPQFIFQYYEKEERGRGNFPDRFSARQFPNYSSELNVNALLLGDSALYLCASSFIGGVDGYTFGSGTRLTVV.

The chain recombines TRBV13 with TRBJ2-7; 12 bases line up with TRBD1. The V gene end was trimmed by 5 bases and the J gene end by 2 bases; junction bases not matched to a gene: 4. This CDR3 region has 15 residues. CDR1 PRHDT and CDR2 FYEKMQ come from the germline V gene (reference sequence). CDR3 sequence (DNA): TGTGCCAGCAGCCTTGGGACAGGGGGCACCTACGAGCAGTACTTC. Translating gives CASSLGTGGTYEQYF.

This chain uses TRBV6-5 with TRBJ2-1, with 7 bases lining up with TRBD2. J was trimmed by 1 base and V by 2 bases; bases with no gene match: 2. Germline V gene sequence: CDR1 MNHEY, CDR2 SVGAGI. The CDR3 has 15 amino acids. The CDR3 spells CASSYAGESYNEQFF. For the CDR3, the DNA is TGTGCCAGCAGTTACGCGGGGGAGTCCTACAATGAGCAGTTCTTC.

J is TRBJ2-5 and V is TRBV9; 15 positions match TRBD2. This CDR3 region has 16 residues. The trim removed 4 bases at V and 4 bases at J, leaving 5 bases unmatched. Germline CDR1 and CDR2: SGDLS and YYNGEE. CDR3 coding DNA: TGTGCCAGCAGCCGGACTAGCGGGGGGGCCGGAGAGACCCAGTACTTC. This encodes CASSRTSGGAGETQYF.

The chain links TRBV5-6 to TRBJ2-3; 8 bases are a match to TRBD2. This CDR3 is 17 amino acids long. Germline loops: CDR1 SGHDT, CDR2 YYEEEE. The ends lost 6 bases at V and 0 bases at J; junction bases unmatched: 12. The CDR3 region has the DNA TGTGCCAGCAACCCAAATAGCGGGGAAATTAGCACAGATACGCAGTATTTT. Translating it yields CASNPNSGEISTDTQYF.

J is TRBJ2-7 and V is TRBV7-8; TRBD1 agrees at 7 bases. The CDR3 consists of 14 residues. V gave up 7 bases and J gave up 0 bases; unmatched junction bases: 6. Germline loops: CDR1 SGHVS, CDR2 FQNEAQ. CDR3 amino acids: CASTGTDSSYEQYF. The CDR3 nucleotides are TGTGCCAGCACCGGGACAGACAGCTCCTACGAGCAGTACTTC.

V is TRBV7-9 and J is TRBJ1-1; 7 bases fit TRBD1. The CDR3 consists of 18 residues. Germline lookup yields CDR1 SEHNR and CDR2 FQNEAQ (reference sequence). After removal of 4 bases from V and 5 bases from J, the junction contained 19 bases not matched to a gene. This chain's CDR3 is CASSSTLDRSKKRTEAFF. The CDR3, as DNA: TGTGCCAGCAGCTCTACGTTGGACAGGTCAAAAAAGAGGACTGAAGCTTTCTTT.

The chain recombines TRBV27 with TRBJ1-1, with 9 positions matching TRBD1. Trimming at V came to 3 bases and at J to 5 bases, leaving 7 bases not matched to a gene. The CDR3 sequence is 15 residues long. Germline V lookup: CDR1 MNHEY, CDR2 SMNVEV (reference sequence). In DNA, the CDR3 is TGTGCCAGCAGTTTCCTGGGACAGGGTGGGACTGAAGCTTTCTTT. It codes for CASSFLGQGGTEAFF.